This T cell receptor beta chain was profiled in a study of early T cells in non-severe SARS-CoV-2 infection (dated by TCRdb to about 2021). As for the study more broadly: Because TCR sequencing was done on bulk RNA from unsorted whole blood, the alpha and beta chains could not be paired.

Broad study findings and their caveats: VDJdb matching was skewed toward anti-spike CD8 responses and likely underestimated virus-specific expansions, missing private and CD4 specificities.

In its sample, this clonotype was seen a few times. No cognate antigen has been identified for it. No base-level quality is on record; no much larger clone is a single base apart. From cysteine to phenylalanine, the CDR3 is 15 amino acids long. The sequence is cut down to CDR3 DNA, 45 bases in frame from base 1. The V and J ends are trimmed by 1 base and 2 bases, leaving 6 bases between them. CDR1 SEHNR and CDR2 FQNEAQ were looked up in the germline V gene (reference sequence). A case-control design nested within a healthcare worker cohort in London, UK, was used, with weekly nasopharyngeal swab PCR tests and blood sampling performed. Healthcare workers were recruited during the week of the UK lockdown, between 23 and 31 March 2020, and followed weekly for up to roughly 16 weeks. The protocol used for the library was 5' RACE. Sequencer: NextSeq 500. To correct for sequencing error and PCR bias, the TCR library protocol tagged individual cDNA molecules with unique molecular identifiers. Both TCR alpha and beta chains were sequenced, and tight co-correlation was observed between alpha and beta sequence abundances in each sample. As for the authors' bioinformatics: Decombinator V4 was used to annotate TCR sequences for V gene, J gene and CDR3. Expanded TCRs were defined as changing significantly between any two time points under a Poisson model with p below 0.0001. Abundances of TCRs were expressed as counts per million after normalisation to the total number of TCRs sequenced in each sample. TRAV1-2 paired with TRAJ12, TRAJ20 or TRAJ33 defined MAIT TCRs, while TRAV10 paired with TRAJ18 defined iNKT TCRs. VDJdb, accessed on 1 November 2021, was searched for TCRs annotated for CMV, EBV and SARS-CoV-2, and TCRs annotated for more than one antigen were excluded. The public reads were reanalyzed by TCRdb: fastp trimming at Q25, MiXCR alignment, in-frame beta chains only. CDR3 protein duplicates are merged, each entry listing the most common genes and DNA. TCRdb, rather than the study authors, made the V and J calls. For this sample there are roughly 120,000 distinct CDR3 sequences; just under 15% appear just once. The ten most abundant clones make up roughly 22% of the sample.

This clonotype originated in an adult who was a healthcare worker with PCR-confirmed SARS-CoV-2 infection or an uninfected control (not recorded which). The sequencing input was whole blood. Recombination linked TRBV7-9 to TRBJ2-6; too little of a D gene remains to name it. The nucleotide sequence is TGTGCCAGCAGCTTAGAAGGGACTGGGGCCAACGTCCTGACTTTC. Its product reads: CASSLEGTGANVLTF.